The rows below give T cell receptor beta chains drawn from one sample of a study of shared T cell receptors in the human thymus. Using immunoSEQ multiplex PCR, the repertoire was profiled, and TCRdb retains in-frame clones only, with some absent. The data hold 700,000 or so clones, with over 75% observed a single time. This sample was shared with a second study, whose subject was human thymus T cells.

Sequencing was carried out using thymocytes. The receptors were sampled from a girl less than two years old with a congenital heart defect. Each CDR3 is given with its conserved first and last residue. D genes are given only for firm matches. Rows may omit the clone size; those that give it use once, few, many or a size class.

D gene,V gene,clone size,J gene,CDR3 DNA,CDR3 protein
TRBD1,TRBV4-3,.,TRBJ2-1,TGCGCCAGCAGCCAAGTCGACAGGGGCTACAATGAGCAGTTCTTC,CASSQVDRGYNEQFF
TRBD2,TRBV7-2,.,TRBJ2-1,TGTGCCAGCAGCCCTTCGGGGGGGCACTCCTACAATGAGCAGTTCTTC,CASSPSGGHSYNEQFF
.,TRBV5-8,.,TRBJ1-1,TGTGCCAGCAGCTTGGGGGAGGGAATCCACCCTGAAGCTTTCTTT,CASSLGEGIHPEAFF
.,TRBV29-1,.,TRBJ2-5,TGCAGCGTTGATAGGGTGACTAATCAAGAGACCCAGTACTTC,CSVDRVTNQETQYF
.,TRBV9,.,TRBJ2-3,TGTGCCAGCAGCGGCCTGAAACATCCCCTGCAGTTGAATACGCAGTATTTT,CASSGLKHPLQLNTQYF
TRBD2,TRBV6-5,.,TRBJ2-7,TGTGCCAGCAGTTACTGCCCAGGGACTAGCGGGGGGGCCGAGATCTTC,CASSYCPGTSGGAEIF
TRBD1,TRBV28,.,TRBJ2-5,TGTGCCAGCAGTTCGTTTGACAGGGGGCAAGAGACCCAGTACTTC,CASSSFDRGQETQYF
.,TRBV27,.,TRBJ1-1,TGTGCCAGCAGCTCGGTTGGACACCCAGAAGACACTGAAGCTTTCTTT,CASSSVGHPEDTEAFF
.,TRBV5-4,few,TRBJ2-5,TGTGCCAGCAGCTTGACTAAGGAGACCCAGTACTTC,CASSLTKETQYF
TRBD1,TRBV14,.,TRBJ1-1,TGTGCCAGCAGCCAAGATGGGACAGGTACTGAAGCTTTCTTT,CASSQDGTGTEAFF
.,TRBV6-5,.,TRBJ1-2,TGTGCCAGCAGTTACTCGACAGACCACTATGGCTACACCTTC,CASSYSTDHYGYTF
TRBD2,TRBV9,.,TRBJ2-1,TGTGCCAGCAGCGGGACTAGCGGGGGGGACAATGAGCAGTTCTTC,CASSGTSGGDNEQFF
.,TRBV7-2,.,TRBJ1-6,TGTGCCAGCAGCCCGCCCGAGAGACAAGATTCACCCCTCCACTTT,CASSPPERQDSPLHF
TRBD1,TRBV18,few,TRBJ1-1,TGTGCCAGCTCACCCCGGGACAGGAACACTGAAGCTTTCTTT,CASSPRDRNTEAFF
TRBD1,TRBV13,.,TRBJ1-1,TGTGCCAGCAGCTTAGGGGGACAGTTCACTGAAGCTTTCTTT,CASSLGGQFTEAFF
TRBD1,TRBV5-5,.,TRBJ2-7,TGTGCCAGCAGCGTTTGGGCAGGGGGCGTCTACGAGCAGTACTTC,CASSVWAGGVYEQYF
.,TRBV11-2,.,TRBJ1-1,TGTGCCAGCAGCTTAGAGGGAGGGCTAAACACTGAAGCTTTCTTT,CASSLEGGLNTEAFF
.,TRBV5-6,.,TRBJ1-2,TGTGCCAGCAGCTGCCTTGGGCGGTCATACGCGAGGGACTATGGCTACACCTTC,CASSCLGRSYARDYGYTF
.,TRBV11-2,.,TRBJ2-5,TGTGCCAGCAGCCAATCTGGACAGAGAAACTTC,CASSQSGQRNF
TRBD1,TRBV28,few,TRBJ2-7,TGTGCCAGCAGTTTAGCGGACAGGGGAGACGAGCAGTACTTC,CASSLADRGDEQYF
.,TRBV5-1,.,TRBJ2-4,TGCGCCAGCAGCTTGACAGGGGAGGACATTCAGTACTTC,CASSLTGEDIQYF
TRBD2,TRBV6-4,.,TRBJ2-3,TGTGCCAGCAGCTTACTAGCGGGCCCGAGCACAGATACGCAGTATTTT,CASSLLAGPSTDTQYF
TRBD1,TRBV5-6,once,TRBJ1-2,TGTGCCAGCAGCCCGAGGGACAGGCGAGGTCCTAACTATGGCTACACCTTC,CASSPRDRRGPNYGYTF
.,TRBV14,once,TRBJ2-2,TGTGCCAGCAGCCATGTGAAACGGCCCGGAGAAGACGGGGAGCTGTTTTTT,CASSHVKRPGEDGELFF
TRBD1,TRBV25-1,few,TRBJ1-2,TGTGCCAGCAGTGTCGAGGGACAGGCGGACCATGGCTACACCTTC,CASSVEGQADHGYTF
TRBD1,TRBV27,.,TRBJ1-6,TGTGCCAGCAGGCTGGACAGGTCTTATTCACCCCTCCACTTT,CASRLDRSYSPLHF
TRBD2,TRBV11-2,.,TRBJ2-3,TGTGCCAGCAGCCACCGACTAGCCGGATACACAGATACGCAGTATTTT,CASSHRLAGYTDTQYF
TRBD1,TRBV6-1,.,TRBJ2-2,TGTGCCAGCAGTGAGGGACAGGGAAGAAACGTGACCGGGGAGCTGTTTTTT,CASSEGQGRNVTGELFF
.,TRBV4-2,once,TRBJ1-1,TGTGCCAGCAGCCGGCGAGGGGGTCCTATGGGTCGGTATGAGAAGAACACTGAAGCTTTCTTT,CASSRRGGPMGRYEKNTEAFF
.,TRBV28,.,TRBJ2-1,TGTGCCAGCAGTTCCCCCTGGTGGGAGATAAACGAGGATGAGCAGTTCTTC,CASSSPWWEINEDEQFF
.,TRBV9,.,TRBJ1-1,TGTGCCAGCAGCCCACCTAAAGGGGCAGGGGCTAGTAGCGCTTTCTTT,CASSPPKGAGASSAFF
.,TRBV5-1,.,TRBJ1-4,TGCGCCAGCAGCTTCGGCAAGGGGGAACTGTTTTTT,CASSFGKGELFF
.,TRBV6-1,few,TRBJ2-3,TGTGCCACCTTGTCCGGCCGGACTAGCACAGATACGCAGTATTTT,CATLSGRTSTDTQYF
.,TRBV2,.,TRBJ1-6,TGTGCCAGCAGTCAAGGGAGGCGGCTGACAAATTCACCCCTCCACTTT,CASSQGRRLTNSPLHF
.,TRBV7-3,.,TRBJ1-1,TGTGCCAGCAGCCCACTCGGTGGGGCCACTGAAGCTTTCTTT,CASSPLGGATEAFF
.,TRBV5-1,.,TRBJ1-2,TGCGCCAGCAGCTTGGGTCAGGGCATGAGTGGCTACACCTTC,CASSLGQGMSGYTF
.,TRBV14,.,TRBJ1-1,TGTGCCAGCAGCCTTAAGACAGGAGTATACGAAGCTTTCTTT,CASSLKTGVYEAFF
TRBD1,TRBV10-3,.,TRBJ2-7,TGTGCCATCAGGGACCAGGGGGCGGGCTACGAGCAGTACTTC,CAIRDQGAGYEQYF
TRBD1,TRBV10-2,.,TRBJ1-2,TGCGCCAGCAGTGAGAGACCGGGACAGAAGAACCCAAAGGCTCCCTATGGCTACACCTTC,CASSERPGQKNPKAPYGYTF
TRBD1,TRBV7-9,.,TRBJ1-1,TGTGCCAGCAGCTTATTAGGGGGCAGGGGTTGGACTGAAGCTTTCTTT,CASSLLGGRGWTEAFF
.,TRBV19,.,TRBJ1-5,TGTGCCAGTAGGGGCCTCTGGGGGGAGAGCAATCAGCCCCAGCATTTT,CASRGLWGESNQPQHF
TRBD2,TRBV2,.,TRBJ2-1,TGTGCCAGCACCAATCCGGGACTAGCAAACTACAATGAGCAGTTCTTC,CASTNPGLANYNEQFF
.,TRBV7-6,.,TRBJ2-1,TGTGCCAGCAGCTTACTAGCGAGAACTAACAATGAGCAGTTCTTC,CASSLLARTNNEQFF
TRBD1,TRBV4-1,.,TRBJ2-7,TGCGCCAGCAGCCAGAGACAGGGAACCTACGAGCAGTACTTC,CASSQRQGTYEQYF
TRBD1,TRBV5-4,.,TRBJ1-1,TGTGCCAGCAGCTTATACAGGGGTGGGGACCTGAACACTGAAGCTTTCTTT,CASSLYRGGDLNTEAFF
.,TRBV6-6,.,TRBJ1-5,TGTGCCAGCAGCCCTGACACCGGCCCATATCAGCCCCAGCATTTT,CASSPDTGPYQPQHF
.,TRBV5-1,.,TRBJ1-1,TGCGCCAGCAGCCTCACCAGTACGACAGCTGAAGCTTTCTTT,CASSLTSTTAEAFF
.,TRBV9,.,TRBJ2-5,TGTGCCAGCAGCGTAGATTTCGGGAAAGAGACCCAGTACTTC,CASSVDFGKETQYF